Shown below are 9 T cell receptor beta chains from a single sample sequenced in a study of blood T cell repertoires in COVID-19. Assay: immunoSEQ multiplex PCR; the TCRdb copy retains only in-frame clones and omits some. The table has 140,000 to 150,000 clones, approximately 90% seen once. The specimen sequenced was PBMCs or T cells enriched from blood (not recorded which). These receptors originate from a young woman with acute COVID-19.

A note on this clone: Other DNA sequences of this sample code for an identical CDR3. The genes are TRBV6-5 and TRBJ2-1; 7 bases align to TRBD2. The CDR3 sequence is 13 residues long. Trimming cost V 10 bases and J 6 bases; bases outside gene matches: 9. CDR1 is MNHEY and CDR2 is SVGAGI in the germline V gene. CDR3 in DNA: TGTGCCACCACCCGGGGGAGGGGCAATGAGCAGTTCTTC. The encoded protein is CATTRGRGNEQFF.

The J gene is TRBJ2-6, the V gene TRBV6-1; 8 positions agree with TRBD2. The CDR3 length is 16 residues. Germline V gives CDR1 MNHNS, CDR2 SASEGT. V dropped 4 bases and J dropped 2; count of bases not matched to a gene: 4. The CDR3 DNA reads as TGTGCCAGCAGTGGCCCCGGGGGGGCTGGGGCCAACGTCCTGACTTTC. Protein sequence: CASSGPGGAGANVLTF.

The chain links TRBV28 to TRBJ1-2; D might be TRBD1 (6 bases). The length of the CDR3 is 13 residues. Trimming removed 5 bases at V and 2 bases at J, with 9 bases between. CDR1 and CDR2 from the germline V gene are MDHEN and SYDVKM. The CDR3 DNA follows: TGTGCCAGCAGTGGGGGGGCAAACTATGGCTACACCTTC. It is translated as CASSGGANYGYTF.

V is TRBV20-1 and J is TRBJ1-1, with 11 bases aligning to TRBD1. Germline loops: CDR1 DFQATT, CDR2 SNEGSKA (reference sequence). V lost 2 bases to trimming and J lost 13 bases; unmatched junction nucleotides: 3. The CDR3 has 11 amino acids. The CDR3 here is CSARSGQGGFF. CDR3 nucleotide sequence: TGCAGTGCTAGATCGGGACAGGGGGGTTTCTTT.

Written as DNA, the CDR3 is TGTGCCAGCAGCTTCCATACAGGGGGCTCCTACGAGCAGTACTTC. It is translated as CASSFHTGGSYEQYF. This chain connects TRBV7-9 to TRBJ2-7; 8 nucleotides align to TRBD1. Losses at the gene ends were 3 bases for V and 0 bases for J; bases not matched to a gene: 4. There are 15 residues in the CDR3. Germline CDR1 is SEHNR and CDR2 is FQNEAQ (reference sequence).

The chain joins TRBV6-2 or TRBV6-3 to TRBJ2-1; possibly TRBD2 for D (5 bases). V was pared by 0 bases and J by 8 bases, with 8 bases between. From germline, CDR1 is MNHEY and CDR2 SVGEGT. The CDR3 is made up of 13 amino acids. The CDR3 loop is CASSYSQRYEQFF. DNA for the CDR3: TGTGCCAGCAGTTACTCACAGCGGTATGAGCAGTTCTTC.

This chain uses TRBV18 with TRBJ1-5, with 7 bases fitting TRBD1. V gave up 3 bases and J gave up 5 bases; unmatched junction bases: 7. This CDR3 is built from 15 residues. CDR1 and CDR2 from the germline V gene are KGHSH and LQKENI. The CDR3 sequence is CASSPDRVRHQPQHF. CDR3 in DNA: TGTGCCAGCTCACCCGACAGGGTCCGGCATCAGCCCCAGCATTTT.

This clone came up once. This chain joins TRBV5-1 and TRBJ1-1, with no clear D. The ends were cut back, 1 base at V and 6 bases at J, with 13 bases in the middle. Germline CDR1 is SGHRS and CDR2 is YFSETQ. The length of the CDR3 is 14 residues. The CDR3 loop reads CASSLSGDTSEAFF. The CDR3 coding sequence is TGCGCCAGCAGCTTGTCAGGCGACACCTCTGAAGCTTTCTTT. The variable domain in full, completed from reference TRBV5-1 and TRBJ1-1, reads KAGVTQTPRYLIKTRGQQVTLSCSPISGHRSVSWYQQTPGQGLQFLFEYFSETQRNKGNFPGRFSGRQFSNSRSEMNVSTLELGDSALYLCASSLSGDTSEAFFGQGTRLTVV.

The CDR3 is CAWSPGQGSNQPQHF. As DNA, the CDR3 is TGTGCCTGGAGTCCCGGGCAGGGCAGCAATCAGCCCCAGCATTTT. The rearrangement links TRBV30 to TRBJ1-5; TRBD1 might be the D (5 bases). Germline values: CDR1 GTSNPN, CDR2 SVGIG (reference sequence). The CDR3 extends over 15 amino acids. Trimming took off 2 bases at V and 1 base at J, with 12 bases between the two ends. Using reference TRBV30 and TRBJ1-5 for the parts outside the CDR3, the full variable domain is SQTIHQWPATLVQPVGSPLSLECTVEGTSNPNLYWYRQAAGRGLQLLFYSVGIGQISSEVPQNLSASRPQDRQFILSSKKLLLSDSGFYLCAWSPGQGSNQPQHFGDGTRLSIL.